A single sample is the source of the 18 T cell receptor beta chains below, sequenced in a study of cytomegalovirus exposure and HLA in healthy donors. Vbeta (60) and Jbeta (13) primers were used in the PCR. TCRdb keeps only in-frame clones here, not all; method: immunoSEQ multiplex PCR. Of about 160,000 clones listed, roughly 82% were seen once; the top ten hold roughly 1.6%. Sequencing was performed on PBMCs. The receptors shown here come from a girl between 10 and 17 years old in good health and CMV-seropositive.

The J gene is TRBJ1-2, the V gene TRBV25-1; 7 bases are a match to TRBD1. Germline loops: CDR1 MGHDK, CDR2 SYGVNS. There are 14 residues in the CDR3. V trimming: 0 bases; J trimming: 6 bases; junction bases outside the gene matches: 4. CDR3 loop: CASSEYPGGDGYTF. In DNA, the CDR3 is TGTGCCAGCAGTGAATACCCAGGGGGAGATGGCTACACCTTC.

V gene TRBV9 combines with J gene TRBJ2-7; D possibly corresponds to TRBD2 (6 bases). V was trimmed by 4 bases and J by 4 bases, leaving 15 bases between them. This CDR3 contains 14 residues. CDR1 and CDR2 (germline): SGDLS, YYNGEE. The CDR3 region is CASSPGGGGYEQYF. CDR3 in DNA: TGTGCCAGCAGCCCCGGGGGTGGTGGGTACGAGCAGTACTTC.

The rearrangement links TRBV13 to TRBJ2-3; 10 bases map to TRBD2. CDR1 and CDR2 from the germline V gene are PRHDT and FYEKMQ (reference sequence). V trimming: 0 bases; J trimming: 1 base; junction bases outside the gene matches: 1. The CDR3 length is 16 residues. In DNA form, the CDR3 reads TGTGCCAGCAGCTTAGGCCTAGCGGGAGGCACAGATACGCAGTATTTT. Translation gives CASSLGLAGGTDTQYF. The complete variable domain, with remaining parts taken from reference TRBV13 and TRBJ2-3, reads AAGVIQSPRHLIKEKRETATLKCYPIPRHDTVYWYQQGPGQDPQFLISFYEKMQSDKGSIPDRFSAQQFSDYHSELNMSSLELGDSALYFCASSLGLAGGTDTQYFGPGTRLTVL.

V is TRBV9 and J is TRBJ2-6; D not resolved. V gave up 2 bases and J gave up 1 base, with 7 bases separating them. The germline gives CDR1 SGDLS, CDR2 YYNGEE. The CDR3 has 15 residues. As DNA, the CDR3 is TGTGCCAGCAGCGTCCTGAGATCTGGGGCCAACGTCCTGACTTTC. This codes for CASSVLRSGANVLTF.

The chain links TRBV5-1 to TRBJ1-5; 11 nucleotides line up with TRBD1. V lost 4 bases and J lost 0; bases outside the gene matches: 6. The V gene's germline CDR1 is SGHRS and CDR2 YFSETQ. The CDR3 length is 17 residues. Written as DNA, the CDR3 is TGCGCCAGCAGCCCCGGGACAGGGGGATATAGCAATCAGCCCCAGCATTTT. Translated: CASSPGTGGYSNQPQHF.

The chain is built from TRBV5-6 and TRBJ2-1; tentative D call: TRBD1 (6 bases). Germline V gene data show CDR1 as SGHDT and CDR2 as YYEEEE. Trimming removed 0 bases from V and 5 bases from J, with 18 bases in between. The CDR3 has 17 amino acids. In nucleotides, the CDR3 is TGTGCCAGCAGCTTGGGGCCCCCCAGGGGCTTCAACAATGAGCAGTTCTTC. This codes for CASSLGPPRGFNNEQFF.

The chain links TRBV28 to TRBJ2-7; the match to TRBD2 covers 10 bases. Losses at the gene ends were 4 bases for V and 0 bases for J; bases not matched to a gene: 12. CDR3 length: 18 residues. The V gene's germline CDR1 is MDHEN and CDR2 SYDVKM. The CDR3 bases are TGTGCCAGCAGTTCCCCTGGGACTAGCGTGACCCCCTCCTACGAGCAGTACTTC. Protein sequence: CASSSPGTSVTPSYEQYF.

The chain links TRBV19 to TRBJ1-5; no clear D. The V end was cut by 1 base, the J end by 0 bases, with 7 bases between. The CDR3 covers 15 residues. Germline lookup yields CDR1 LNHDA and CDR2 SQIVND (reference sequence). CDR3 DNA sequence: TGTGCCAGTAGTATAGGCCGAGATAGCAATCAGCCCCAGCATTTT. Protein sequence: CASSIGRDSNQPQHF.

CDR3 nucleotides: TGTGCCAGCAGTTCAACCGGGACAGGGTTATACGAGCAGTACTTC. Its translation: CASSSTGTGLYEQYF. The V call is TRBV28, the J call TRBJ2-7; 9 bases match TRBD1. The V gene end was trimmed by 4 bases and the J gene end by 4 bases; junction bases not matched to a gene: 8. The CDR3 extends over 15 amino acids. From germline, CDR1 is MDHEN and CDR2 SYDVKM.

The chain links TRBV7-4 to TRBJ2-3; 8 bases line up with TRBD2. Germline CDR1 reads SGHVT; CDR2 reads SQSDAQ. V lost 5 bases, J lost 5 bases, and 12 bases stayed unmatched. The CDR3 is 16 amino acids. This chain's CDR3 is CASSPSGGPAVDTQYF. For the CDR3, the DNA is TGTGCCAGCAGCCCTTCGGGGGGGCCAGCCGTAGATACGCAGTATTTT.

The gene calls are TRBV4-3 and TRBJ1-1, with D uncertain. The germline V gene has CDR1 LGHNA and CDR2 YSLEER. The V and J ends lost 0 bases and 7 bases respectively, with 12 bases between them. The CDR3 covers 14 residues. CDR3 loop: CASSQDASLGEAFF. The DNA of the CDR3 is TGCGCCAGCAGCCAAGATGCGTCGCTAGGTGAAGCTTTCTTT.

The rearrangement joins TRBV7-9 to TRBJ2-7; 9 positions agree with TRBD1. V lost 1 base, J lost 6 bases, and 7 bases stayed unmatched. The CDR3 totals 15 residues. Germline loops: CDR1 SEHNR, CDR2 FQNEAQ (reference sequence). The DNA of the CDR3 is TGTGCCAGCAGCTTAGGGGACAGGGATCTGGGCGAGCAGTACTTC. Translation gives CASSLGDRDLGEQYF.

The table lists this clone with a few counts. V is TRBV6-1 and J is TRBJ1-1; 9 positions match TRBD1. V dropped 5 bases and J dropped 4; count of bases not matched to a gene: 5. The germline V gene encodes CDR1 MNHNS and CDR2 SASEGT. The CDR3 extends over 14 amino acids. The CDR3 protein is CASSIRDRVTEAFF. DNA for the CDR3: TGTGCCAGCAGTATCCGGGACAGGGTCACTGAAGCTTTCTTT.

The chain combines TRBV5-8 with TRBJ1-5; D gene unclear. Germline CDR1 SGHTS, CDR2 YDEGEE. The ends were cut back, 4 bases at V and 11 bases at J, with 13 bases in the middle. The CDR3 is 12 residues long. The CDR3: CASSLPVGAQHF. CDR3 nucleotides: TGTGCCAGCAGCCTTCCCGTCGGGGCCCAGCATTTT.

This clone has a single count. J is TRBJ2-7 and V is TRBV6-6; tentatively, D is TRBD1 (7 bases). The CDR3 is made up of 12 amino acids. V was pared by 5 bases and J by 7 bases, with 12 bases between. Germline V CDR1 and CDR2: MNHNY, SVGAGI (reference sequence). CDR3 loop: CASSETGTEQYF. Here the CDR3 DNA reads TGTGCCAGCAGTGAGACAGGGACTGAGCAGTACTTC.

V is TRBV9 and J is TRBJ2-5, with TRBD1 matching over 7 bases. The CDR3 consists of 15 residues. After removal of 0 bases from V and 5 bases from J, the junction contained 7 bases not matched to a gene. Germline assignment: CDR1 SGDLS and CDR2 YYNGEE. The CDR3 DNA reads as TGTGCCAGCAGCGTAGCCGACAGGGTCCGGGAGACCCAGTACTTC. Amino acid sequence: CASSVADRVRETQYF.

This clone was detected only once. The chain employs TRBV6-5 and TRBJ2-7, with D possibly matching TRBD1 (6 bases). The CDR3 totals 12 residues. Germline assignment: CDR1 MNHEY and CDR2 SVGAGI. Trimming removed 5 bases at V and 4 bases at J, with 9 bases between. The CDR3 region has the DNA TGTGCCAGCAGTGGACAGCTTTACGAGCAGTACTTC. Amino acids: CASSGQLYEQYF.

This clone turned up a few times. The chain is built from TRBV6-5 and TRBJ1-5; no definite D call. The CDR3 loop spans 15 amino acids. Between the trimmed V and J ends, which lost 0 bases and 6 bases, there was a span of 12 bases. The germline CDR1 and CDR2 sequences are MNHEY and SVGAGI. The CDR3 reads CASSYSAGFGQPQHF. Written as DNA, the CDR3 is TGTGCCAGCAGTTACTCGGCGGGGTTCGGTCAGCCCCAGCATTTT.